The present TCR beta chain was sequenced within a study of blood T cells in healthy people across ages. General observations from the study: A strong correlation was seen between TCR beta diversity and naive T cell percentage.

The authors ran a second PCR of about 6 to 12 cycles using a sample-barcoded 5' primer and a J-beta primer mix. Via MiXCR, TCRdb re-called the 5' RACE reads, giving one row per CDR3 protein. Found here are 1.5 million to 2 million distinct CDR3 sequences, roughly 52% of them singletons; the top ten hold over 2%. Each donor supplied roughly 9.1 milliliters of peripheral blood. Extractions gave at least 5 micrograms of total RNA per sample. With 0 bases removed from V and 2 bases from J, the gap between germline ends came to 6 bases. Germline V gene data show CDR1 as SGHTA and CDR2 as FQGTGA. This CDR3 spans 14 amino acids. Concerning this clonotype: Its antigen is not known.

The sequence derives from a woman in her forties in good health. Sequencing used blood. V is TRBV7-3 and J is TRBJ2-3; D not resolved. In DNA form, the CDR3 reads TGTGCCAGCAGCTTAACGGAGAACACAGATACGCAGTATTTT. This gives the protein CASSLTENTDTQYF.